This T cell receptor beta chain was recorded in a study of blood T cell repertoires in COVID-19. On the study more broadly: T cells, B-cell-depleted T cells, or PBMCs supplied cDNA or gDNA.

Authors' processing steps: The authors estimated nucleated cell counts from reference gene primer amplification. Only in-frame clones appear in the TCRdb table, and some are missing; sequencing was by immunoSEQ multiplex PCR. V and J calls plus clone size are reproduced from that table; the DNA served to infer D and trimming. This sample has 45,000 to 65,000 clones, with about nine tenths found just once. Trimming shortened V by 0 bases and J by 2 bases, and 20 bases separated the two germline ends. The length of the CDR3 is 19 residues. The V gene's germline CDR1 is MNHEY and CDR2 SVGEGT. The TCR was taken from a man in his fifties or sixties with active COVID-19. The source material was peripheral blood. The J gene is TRBJ2-1, the V gene TRBV6-2 or TRBV6-3; the D gene is possibly TRBD2 (5 bases). CDR3: CASSYSLTLSGGPYNEQFF. The CDR3 region has the DNA TGTGCCAGCAGTTACTCCCTAACTTTGAGCGGAGGTCCCTACAATGAGCAGTTCTTC.